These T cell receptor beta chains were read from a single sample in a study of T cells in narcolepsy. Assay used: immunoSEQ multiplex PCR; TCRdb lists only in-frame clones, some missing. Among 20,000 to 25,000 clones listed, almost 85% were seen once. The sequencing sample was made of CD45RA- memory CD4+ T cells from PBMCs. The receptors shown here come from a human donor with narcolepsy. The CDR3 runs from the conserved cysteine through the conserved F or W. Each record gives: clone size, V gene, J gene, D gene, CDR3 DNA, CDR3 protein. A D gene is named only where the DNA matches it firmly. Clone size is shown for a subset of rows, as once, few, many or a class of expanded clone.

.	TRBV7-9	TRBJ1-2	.	TGTGCCAGCAGCTTAGAGACGGGTCGGGTCTATGGCTACACCTTC	CASSLETGRVYGYTF
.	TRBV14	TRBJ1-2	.	TGTGCCAGCAGCCAAGGGTTCGGCGGCTACACCTTC	CASSQGFGGYTF
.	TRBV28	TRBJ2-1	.	TGTGCCACGGAGAGGGACAATCGGCAGTTCTTC	CATERDNRQFF
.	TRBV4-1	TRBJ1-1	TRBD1	TGCGCCAGCAGCTACGGACAGGGGGCAGACGACACTGAAGCTTTCTTT	CASSYGQGADDTEAFF
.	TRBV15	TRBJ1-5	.	TGTGCCACCAGCAGAGGGAGGCAGGAAGGTCAGCCCCAGCATTTT	CATSRGRQEGQPQHF
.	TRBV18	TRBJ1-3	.	TGTGCCAGCTCACTGTCTACAGGGTCCTCTGGAAACACCATATATTTT	CASSLSTGSSGNTIYF
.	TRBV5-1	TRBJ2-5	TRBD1	TGCGCCAGCAGCGGCGGCCAGACAGGGTGGGAGCCCCAGTACTTC	CASSGGQTGWEPQYF
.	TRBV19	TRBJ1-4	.	TGTGCCAGTAGTATGGGCAGCTCAGGAAAACTGTTTTTT	CASSMGSSGKLFF
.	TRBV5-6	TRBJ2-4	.	TGTGCCAGCAGCCCTGGAGAGGGAGCCAAAAACATTCAGTACTTC	CASSPGEGAKNIQYF
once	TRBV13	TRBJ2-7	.	TGTGCCAGCAGCTTACGGGGCTTCTCCTACGAGCAGTACTTC	CASSLRGFSYEQYF
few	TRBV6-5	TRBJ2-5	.	TGTGCCAGCAGTTACGATACAGTCGAGACCCAGTACTTC	CASSYDTVETQYF
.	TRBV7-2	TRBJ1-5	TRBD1	TGTGCCAGCAGTACCCCCGGGACAGGGAATCAGCCCCAGCATTTT	CASSTPGTGNQPQHF
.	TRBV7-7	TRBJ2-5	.	TGTGCTAGCAGCCCCACCAGGGGCGGCGAGACCCAGTACTTC	CASSPTRGGETQYF
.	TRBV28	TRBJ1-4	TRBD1	TGTGCCAGCAGTCCGCCGTCCAGGGGGGAAAAACTGTTTTTT	CASSPPSRGEKLFF
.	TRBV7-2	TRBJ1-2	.	TGTGCCAGCAGCTTAGAGGTCGACTATGGCTACACCTTC	CASSLEVDYGYTF
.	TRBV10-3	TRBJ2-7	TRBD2	TGTGCCATCAGGCCACGGGAGGGCCCCTACGAGCAGTACTTC	CAIRPREGPYEQYF
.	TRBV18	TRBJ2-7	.	TGTGCCAGCTCACGGGGGGCCCAAACCTACGAGCAGTACTTC	CASSRGAQTYEQYF
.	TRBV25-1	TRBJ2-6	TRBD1	TGTGCCAGCAGTGAATCCGGGACAGGGTTCTCTGGGGCCAACGTCCTGACTTTC	CASSESGTGFSGANVLTF
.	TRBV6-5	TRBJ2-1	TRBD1	TGTGCCAGCAGTTCAGGGGGCAATGAGCAGTTCTTC	CASSSGGNEQFF
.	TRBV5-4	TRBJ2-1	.	TGTGCCAGCAGCTTGTGGGGCGGACACAATGAGCAGTTCTTC	CASSLWGGHNEQFF
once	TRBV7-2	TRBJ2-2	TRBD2	TGTGCCAGCAGCCGGACTAGCAGGTCTCCCGGGGAGCTGTTTTTT	CASSRTSRSPGELFF
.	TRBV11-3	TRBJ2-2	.	TGTGCCAGCAGCCCCGATCCTCCCCGACGCGGCACCGGGGAGCTGTTTTTT	CASSPDPPRRGTGELFF
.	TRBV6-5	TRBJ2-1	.	TGTGCCAGCAGTTACCAGGGGCGAGAGTTCTTC	CASSYQGREFF
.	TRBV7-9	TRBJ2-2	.	TGTGCCAGCAGAACATCGGGAGTTCACAGCGAGCTGTTTTTT	CASRTSGVHSELFF
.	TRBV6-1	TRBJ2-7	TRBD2	TGTGCCAGCAGTGTAACTAGCGGGAGAAGGTGGGGCTACGAGCAGTACTTC	CASSVTSGRRWGYEQYF
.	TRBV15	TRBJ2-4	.	TGTGCCACCAGCGAACCTCCCCGGGACCTACCCACCCGAGCCAAAAACATTCAGTACTTC	CATSEPPRDLPTRAKNIQYF
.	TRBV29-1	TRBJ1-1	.	TGCAGCACCGCGGGACTCATGAACACTGAAGCTTTCTTT	CSTAGLMNTEAFF
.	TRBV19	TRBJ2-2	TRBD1	TGTGCCAGTAGTAGCAGGGGGCTGGACACCGGGGAGCTGTTTTTT	CASSSRGLDTGELFF
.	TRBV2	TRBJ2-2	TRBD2	TGTGCCAGCACCGAAAGGACTAGCGGGTCGGGGGAGCTGTTTTTT	CASTERTSGSGELFF
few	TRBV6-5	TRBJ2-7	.	TGTGCCACTAGGGGGGGGGTAACGTACGAGCAGTACTTC	CATRGGVTYEQYF
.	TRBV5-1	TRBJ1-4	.	TGCGCCAGCAGCGCAGGGCGGGCAACTAATGAAAAACTGTTTTTT	CASSAGRATNEKLFF
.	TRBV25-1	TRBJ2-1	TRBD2	TGTGCCAGCAGTCTGTCTGCTGCGAGCGGGAGCTATGAGCAGTTCTTC	CASSLSAASGSYEQFF
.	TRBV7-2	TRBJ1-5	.	TGTGCCAGCAGCCCAGGGGCCTATAATCAGCCCCAGCATTTT	CASSPGAYNQPQHF
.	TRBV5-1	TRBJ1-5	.	TGCGCCAGCAGCTATTCGGGGGAAAATCAGCCCCAGCATTTT	CASSYSGENQPQHF
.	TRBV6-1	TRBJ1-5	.	TGTGCCAGCAGTGAAAGGGAGCCCCAGCATTTT	CASSEREPQHF
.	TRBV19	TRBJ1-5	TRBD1	TGTGCCAGTAGTATTGGAGGCGGACAGGGAGCTCATCAGCCCCAGCATTTT	CASSIGGGQGAHQPQHF
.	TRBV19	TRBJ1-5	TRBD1	TGTGCCAGTAGTGGGGGACAGCATAGCAATCAGCCCCAGCATTTT	CASSGGQHSNQPQHF
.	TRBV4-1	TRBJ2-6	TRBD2	TGCGCCAGCGCCCCTCTGGATCAGCGGGGGGGGGCCAACGTCCTGACTTTC	CASAPLDQRGGANVLTF
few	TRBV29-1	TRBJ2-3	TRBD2	TGCAGCGTTTCTAGCGGGAGAGTGGTGGATACGCAGTATTTT	CSVSSGRVVDTQYF
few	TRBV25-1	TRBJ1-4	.	TGTGCCAGCAGTGGGGGGGCCCAAAATGAAAAACTGTTTTTT	CASSGGAQNEKLFF
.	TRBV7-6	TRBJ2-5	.	TGTGCCAGCAGCCGCGCGCCCGCAGAGACCCAGTACTTC	CASSRAPAETQYF
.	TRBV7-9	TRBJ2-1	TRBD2	TGTGCCAGCAACTCTCAAGGACTAGCGGGGAGCAATGAGCAGTTCTTC	CASNSQGLAGSNEQFF
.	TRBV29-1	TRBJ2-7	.	TGCAGCGTTTTGGAGACTTCCTACGAGCAGTACTTC	CSVLETSYEQYF
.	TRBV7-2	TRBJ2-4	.	TGTGCCAGCAGCCAGCCGAAAAACATTCAGTACTTC	CASSQPKNIQYF
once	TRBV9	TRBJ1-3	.	TGTGCCAGCAGCGTAAGGGAGGGCTCTGGAAACACCATATATTTT	CASSVREGSGNTIYF
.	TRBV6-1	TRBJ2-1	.	TGTGCCAGCCGAACGAGGGATGAGCAGTTCTTC	CASRTRDEQFF